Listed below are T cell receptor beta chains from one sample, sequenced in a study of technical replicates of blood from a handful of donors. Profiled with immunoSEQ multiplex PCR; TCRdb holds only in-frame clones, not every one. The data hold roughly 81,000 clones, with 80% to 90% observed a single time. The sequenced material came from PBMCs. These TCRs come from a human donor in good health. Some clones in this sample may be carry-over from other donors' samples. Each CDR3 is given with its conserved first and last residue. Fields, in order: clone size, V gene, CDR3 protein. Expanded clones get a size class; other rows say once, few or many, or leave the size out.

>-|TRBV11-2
CASSPWEGTGNTIYF
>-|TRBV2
CASSEVGLAGELQETQYF
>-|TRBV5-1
CASSLGGGGTEAFF
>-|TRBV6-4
CASISPGHMGNEQFF
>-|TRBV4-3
CASSQEAGGDRETQYF
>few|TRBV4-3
CASSQTTGVVSGNTIYF
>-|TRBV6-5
CASSYSTPTRAFF
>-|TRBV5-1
CASSLHGYEQYF
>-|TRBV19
CASSTRDRGDYGYTF
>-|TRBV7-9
CASSLLIFGGRGNTEAFF
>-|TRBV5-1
CASSPDRGNEQFF
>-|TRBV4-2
CASREGRVETQYF
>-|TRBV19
CASDSSNQPQHF
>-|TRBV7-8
CASSSRDYNTGELFF
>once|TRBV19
CASSSGVSYEQYF
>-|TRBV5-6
CASSLRTGGAGTEAFF
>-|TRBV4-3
CASSQGSRTSTGELFF
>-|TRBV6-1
CASSRGTGAYNEQFF
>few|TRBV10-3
CAISPRNEQFF
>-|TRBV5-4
CASSPGGTATGNTIYF
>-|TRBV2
CASSPGFEQYF
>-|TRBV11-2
CASTKQGSDTQYF
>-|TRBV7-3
CASSLNTGGRETQYF
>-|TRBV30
CAWSVLAGVGETQYF
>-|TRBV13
CASSRNRQGKGAYEQYF
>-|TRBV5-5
CASSQRPGTNTEAFF
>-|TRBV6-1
CASSVVPGARETQYF
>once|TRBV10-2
CASSGGGTGGAGANVLTF
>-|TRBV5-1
CASTDVGGGGPEQYF
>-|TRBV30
CAWSEQGFLFYGYTF
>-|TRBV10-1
CASIYYGTHHYEQYF
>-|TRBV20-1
CSAGRGEAFF
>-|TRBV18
CASSPGTGADTQYF
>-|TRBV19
CASSASGTTIYGYTF
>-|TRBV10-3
CAIRETGVGQPQHF
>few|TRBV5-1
CASSLSGQGNIQYF
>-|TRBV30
CAWSVQIGDEQFF
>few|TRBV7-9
CASSPTTTGEKLFF
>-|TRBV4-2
CASSTAGGPDEQYF
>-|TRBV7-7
CASSPTGQGSSGELFF
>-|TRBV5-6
CASNLQGMARYGYTF
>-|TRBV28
CASSSLGTGGGYTF
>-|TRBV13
CASSWRLAGVTYEQYF
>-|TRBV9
CASTTGTSGANVLTF
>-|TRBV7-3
CASSRGAGGTEAFF
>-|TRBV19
CASSTGQGVFYGYTF
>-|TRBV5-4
CASSLGASYEQYF
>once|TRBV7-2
CASSLSLAGDISYEQYF
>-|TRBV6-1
CASSEALRDILFDEQFF
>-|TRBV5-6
CASSLGQGAGEKLFF
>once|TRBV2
CASSREWQVNTEAFF
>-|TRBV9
CASSPRGAYEQYF
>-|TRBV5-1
CASILDGTGSVHTF
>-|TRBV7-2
CASSSPYVVGAYNYGYTF
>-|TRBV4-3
CASSRLAAGSNEQFF
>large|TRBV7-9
CASTFSRGIDNSPLHF